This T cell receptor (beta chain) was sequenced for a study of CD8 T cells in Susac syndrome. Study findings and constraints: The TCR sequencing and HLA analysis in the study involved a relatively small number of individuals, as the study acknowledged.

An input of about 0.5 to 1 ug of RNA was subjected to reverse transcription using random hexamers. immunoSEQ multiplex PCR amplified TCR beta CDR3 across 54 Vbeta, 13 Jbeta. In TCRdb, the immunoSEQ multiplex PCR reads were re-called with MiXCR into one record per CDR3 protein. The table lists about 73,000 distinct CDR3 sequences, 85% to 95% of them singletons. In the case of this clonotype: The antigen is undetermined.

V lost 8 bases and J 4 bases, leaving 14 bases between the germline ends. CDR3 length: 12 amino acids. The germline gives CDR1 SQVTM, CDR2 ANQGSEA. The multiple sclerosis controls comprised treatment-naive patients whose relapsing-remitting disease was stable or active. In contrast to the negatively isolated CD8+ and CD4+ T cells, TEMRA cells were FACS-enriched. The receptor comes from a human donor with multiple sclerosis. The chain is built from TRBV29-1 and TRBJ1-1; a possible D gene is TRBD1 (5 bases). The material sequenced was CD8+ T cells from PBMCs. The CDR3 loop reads CSLRDPGTEAFF. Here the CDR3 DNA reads TGCAGCCTGCGGGACCCGGGCACTGAAGCTTTCTTT.